This TCR beta chain was captured in a study of blood T cell repertoires in COVID-19. Study background: Samples representing acute and convalescent COVID-19 were sourced from the United States, Italy and Spain. PBMCs, B-cell-depleted T cells, or T cells provided the cDNA or gDNA that made up the material.

TCRdb keeps only in-frame clones here, not all; method: immunoSEQ multiplex PCR. The sample comprises 150,000 to 200,000 clones, about 86% of which are singletons, and roughly 20% rests with the top ten. V shed 7 bases and J shed 8 bases, with 20 bases lying between them. In germline, CDR1 is MDHEN, CDR2 SYDVKM. CDR3 length equals 14 residues. The gene calls are TRBV28 and TRBJ1-2; D perhaps matches TRBD1 (6 bases). The TCR originated in an older man with active or convalescent COVID-19. Sequencing was done on a sample of peripheral blood. As DNA, the CDR3 is TGTGCCAGCATACCGGGGGGCTACCCCATCGGCTACACCTTC. It yields the protein CASIPGGYPIGYTF.